These 32 T cell receptor beta chains were all obtained from the same sample, sequenced in a study of T cell responses to AZD1222 COVID-19 vaccine (dated by TCRdb to 2020 to 2022). The receptor library was made with the immunoSEQ multiplex PCR assay. The table comes from immuneACCESS by way of TCRdb, which keeps in-frame sequences with V and J called. Part of the clones is missing from these tables; in studies checked, under half for an unresolved V gene and the rest for unknown reasons. Present in this sample are over 60,000 clones, more than 65% of which were seen just once. The ten largest make up around 20% of the sample. According to the study, the label for this sample's time point signals: baseline before first vaccination. The label giving this sample's treatment or condition can be read as: meningococcal conjugate vaccine given as trial control. Sequencing was performed on peripheral blood, taken on day 0 of MenACWY control vaccination. Every receptor here comes from an adult in good health.

The chain has TRBV19 and TRBJ1-1, with TRBD1 matching 8 bases. This CDR3 is built from 14 residues. Germline loops: CDR1 LNHDA, CDR2 SQIVND (reference sequence). J gave up 4 bases and V 7 bases, and 8 bases lay outside the gene matches. In DNA form, the CDR3 reads TGTGCCAGTAAGTCAAACAGGGGGTCCACTGAAGCTTTCTTT. Translation gives CASKSNRGSTEAFF. Combining the CDR3 with reference TRBV19 and TRBJ1-1 gives the whole variable domain DGGITQSPKYLFRKEGQNVTLSCEQNLNHDAMYWYRQDPGQGLRLIYYSQIVNDFQKGDIAEGYSVSREKKESFPLTVTSAQKNPTAFYLCASKSNRGSTEAFFGQGTRLTVV.

The chain is built from TRBV14 and TRBJ2-2; TRBD2 is a possible D gene (6 bases). Trimming cost V 2 bases and J 7 bases, with 14 bases left between them. CDR3 size: 15 residues. Germline CDR1 and CDR2: SGHDN and FVKESK. The CDR3 DNA follows: TGTGCCAGCAGCCAATTGGGACTCCCAGGCGGGGAGCTGTTTTTT. This codes for CASSQLGLPGGELFF. Variable domain in full (rest from reference TRBV14 and TRBJ2-2): EAGVTQFPSHSVIEKGQTVTLRCDPISGHDNLYWYRRVMGKEIKFLLHFVKESKQDESGMPNNRFLAERTGGTYSTLKVQPAELEDSGVYFCASSQLGLPGGELFFGEGSRLTVL.

The V gene is TRBV6-1, the J gene TRBJ1-1; tentatively, D is TRBD1 (5 bases). Germline V gives CDR1 MNHNS, CDR2 SASEGT. The CDR3 covers 13 residues. V was shortened by 3 bases and J by 1 base, with 6 bases between the two germline ends. The CDR3 DNA reads as TGTGCCAGCAGTGATACAGGGAACACTGAAGCTTTCTTT. Its translation is CASSDTGNTEAFF.

The chain combines TRBV2 with TRBJ1-2; possible D gene TRBD1, 5 bases. Germline-derived CDR1 and CDR2 are SNHLY and FYNNEI. This CDR3 is 13 amino acids long. V dropped 7 bases and J dropped 4 bases, with 13 bases sitting between them. DNA of the CDR3: TGTGCCAGCAACGAATGGGGGAGCTATGGCTACACCTTC. This gives the protein CASNEWGSYGYTF.

The V call is TRBV5-6, the J call TRBJ1-1; maybe TRBD1 (5 bases). Deletions cut 7 bases from V and 8 bases from J, with 15 bases between. The CDR3 loop spans 12 amino acids. Germline V lookup: CDR1 SGHDT, CDR2 YYEEEE. The CDR3 region has the DNA TGTGCCAGCGCGGGGGTTTTGGGCGAAGCTTTCTTT. Amino acids: CASAGVLGEAFF.

The genes are TRBV5-1 and TRBJ2-2; D is uncertain. Deletions cut 4 bases from V and 1 base from J, with 11 bases between. Germline-derived CDR1 and CDR2 are SGHRS and YFSETQ. The CDR3 spans 15 residues. The CDR3 sequence: CASSLDTLNTGELFF. CDR3 in DNA: TGCGCCAGCAGCCTAGACACCTTGAACACCGGGGAGCTGTTTTTT.

V gene TRBV28 combines with J gene TRBJ1-2; 11 nucleotides agree with TRBD1. V lost 11 bases and J lost 7; bases outside the gene matches: 9. The CDR3 runs 13 residues. CDR1 is MDHEN and CDR2 is SYDVKM in the germline V gene. The CDR3 region is CAVRTGGDGGYTF. In nucleotides, the CDR3 is TGTGCCGTACGGACAGGGGGCGATGGTGGCTACACCTTC.

This rearrangement joins TRBV12-3 or TRBV12-4 to TRBJ1-2; D possibly corresponds to TRBD1 (6 bases). The CDR3 has 13 residues. With 6 bases removed from V and 3 bases from J, the gap between germline ends came to 11 bases. CDR3 bases: TGTGCCAGCAGCCCCGGACAGTACTATGGCTACACCTTC. This codes for CASSPGQYYGYTF.

J is TRBJ1-1 and V is TRBV7-2, with D unresolved. CDR3 length: 16 amino acids. Trimming shortened V by 3 bases and J by 2 bases, and 16 bases separated the two germline ends. Per germline, CDR1 SGHTA and CDR2 FQGNSA. The CDR3 sequence is CASSFEGFSDNTEAFF. The CDR3 DNA is TGTGCCAGCAGCTTTGAGGGTTTTTCCGATAACACTGAAGCTTTCTTT.

In DNA, the CDR3 is TGTGCCAGCAGCCGAACGGATATGGGGGTGGGCTCCTATAATTCACCCCTCCACTTT. Its protein is CASSRTDMGVGSYNSPLHF. The chain is built from TRBV28 and TRBJ1-6, with a possible D match to TRBD1 (5 bases). Trimming removed 6 bases at V and 0 bases at J, with 21 bases between. The CDR3 is made up of 19 amino acids. CDR1 and CDR2 from the germline V gene are MDHEN and SYDVKM.

The J gene is TRBJ2-5, the V gene TRBV6-2 or TRBV6-3; D is uncertain. Trimming left V 2 bases short and J 4 bases short, with 11 bases between. This CDR3 comprises 14 residues. Germline V gene data show CDR1 as MNHEY and CDR2 as SVGEGT. This CDR3 is CASSYGRQRETQYF. For the CDR3, the DNA is TGTGCCAGCAGTTACGGTCGGCAGCGAGAGACCCAGTACTTC.

This rearrangement joins TRBV2 to TRBJ1-6; possibly TRBD1 for D (5 bases). The germline V gene has CDR1 SNHLY and CDR2 FYNNEI. This CDR3 contains 15 residues. Between the trimmed V and J ends, which lost 7 bases and 7 bases, there was a span of 17 bases. The CDR3 reads CASTRRDDSNSPLHF. DNA of the CDR3: TGTGCCAGCACCCGCCGGGACGATTCGAATTCACCCCTCCACTTT.

To note about this clone: The sample carries other DNA sequences with the same CDR3. The chain is built from TRBV2 and TRBJ1-1, with 7 bases aligning to TRBD1. Germline values: CDR1 SNHLY, CDR2 FYNNEI. V shed 4 bases, J shed 2 bases, and the junction held 4 bases outside the gene matches. The CDR3 covers 14 residues. The CDR3 sequence is CASSVDRVNTEAFF. The CDR3 bases are TGTGCCAGCAGTGTAGACAGGGTAAACACTGAAGCTTTCTTT.

This chain connects TRBV6-5 to TRBJ2-3; TRBD1 matches 12 bases. Losses at the gene ends were 5 bases for V and 3 bases for J; bases not matched to a gene: 3. This CDR3 has 15 amino acids. CDR1 and CDR2 from the germline V gene are MNHEY and SVGAGI. This CDR3 reads CASSRDRGLTDTQYF. CDR3 DNA: TGTGCCAGCAGTCGGGACAGGGGGCTGACAGATACGCAGTATTTT.

The chain couples TRBV18 to TRBJ2-4; D remains unclear. CDR3 length equals 14 residues. Between the trimmed V and J ends, which lost 2 bases and 0 bases, there was a span of 5 bases. CDR1 KGHSH and CDR2 LQKENI come from the germline V gene. As DNA, the CDR3 is TGTGCCAGCTCACCAGCCCTAGCCAAAAACATTCAGTACTTC. Residues: CASSPALAKNIQYF.

This rearrangement joins TRBV6-5 to TRBJ2-3; D gene uncertain. There are 14 residues in the CDR3. From germline, CDR1 is MNHEY and CDR2 SVGAGI. V gave up 8 bases and J gave up 3 bases, with 15 bases separating them. The CDR3 bases are TGTGCCAGCGGGAAACACTCGGTGACAGATACGCAGTATTTT. Its protein is CASGKHSVTDTQYF.

This CDR3 is CASSLARWDDYGYTF. CDR3 DNA sequence: TGTGCCAGCAGTTTAGCCAGGTGGGATGACTATGGCTACACCTTC. This sequence joins TRBV28 and TRBJ1-2, with unresolved D. The germline CDR1 and CDR2 sequences are MDHEN and SYDVKM. The V end lost 2 bases, the J end lost 3 bases, and 13 bases lay between the germline ends. The CDR3 is 15 residues long.

The chain links TRBV3-1 (or the pseudogene TRBV3-2) to TRBJ1-1; D not certain. The germline V gene encodes CDR1 LGHDT and CDR2 YNNKEL (reference sequence). CDR3 length: 14 residues. Between the trimmed V and J ends, which lost 8 bases and 0 bases, there was a span of 13 bases. For the CDR3, the DNA is TGTGCCAGCCGCCTTAGCTCCATGAACACTGAAGCTTTCTTT. It is translated as CASRLSSMNTEAFF.

The V and J genes are TRBV11-3 and TRBJ1-1; D perhaps matches TRBD1 (6 bases). The length of the CDR3 is 13 residues. Germline CDR1 reads SGHNT; CDR2 reads YENEEA. V was shortened by 5 bases and J by 5 bases, with 12 bases between the two germline ends. The CDR3 loop is CASSRTERTEAFF. CDR3 coding DNA: TGTGCCAGCAGCCGGACAGAGCGGACTGAAGCTTTCTTT. Full variable domain (rest looked up from reference TRBV11-3 and TRBJ1-1): EAGVVQSPRYKIIEKKQPVAFWCNPISGHNTLYWYLQNLGQGPELLIRYENEEAVDDSQLPKDRFSAERLKGVDSTLKIQPAELGDSAVYLCASSRTERTEAFFGQGTRLTVV.

V gene TRBV7-9 combines with J gene TRBJ2-2, with 10 bases aligning to TRBD2. Germline lookup yields CDR1 SEHNR and CDR2 FQNEAQ (reference sequence). CDR3 length: 16 amino acids. Unmatched junction bases numbered 9, after V lost 6 bases and J lost 5 bases. CDR3 coding DNA: TGTGCCAGCAGACGTTCTAGCGGGGGAGGGACCGGGGAGCTGTTTTTT. As protein: CASRRSSGGGTGELFF.

The genes are TRBV28 and TRBJ2-1, with 8 bases identical to TRBD1. Germline V gene lookup returns CDR1 MDHEN and CDR2 SYDVKM. The CDR3 consists of 16 residues. V gave up 4 bases and J gave up 9 bases; unmatched junction bases: 14. The DNA for the CDR3 is TGTGCCAGCAGTTCTAATTGGGACAGGAAAATGGGTGAGCAGTTCTTC. It codes for CASSSNWDRKMGEQFF.

This clone was seen a single time. The DNA for the CDR3 is TGTGCCAGCAGTGACGCGGGGGGGAACACCATATATTTT. Translation gives CASSDAGGNTIYF. The chain employs TRBV2 and TRBJ1-3; possible D gene TRBD1, 5 bases. CDR1 and CDR2 from the germline V gene are SNHLY and FYNNEI. The CDR3 contains 13 residues. V was shortened by 3 bases and J by 7 bases, with 10 bases between the two germline ends.

DNA for the CDR3: TGCGCCAGCAGCGCACGACTAGCGGGTTTCACAGATACGCAGTATTTT. It specifies CASSARLAGFTDTQYF. This chain uses TRBV5-1 with TRBJ2-3; 10 nucleotides line up with TRBD2. CDR1 and CDR2 from the germline V gene are SGHRS and YFSETQ. V shed 4 bases and J 2 bases; nucleotides not matched to a gene: 7. CDR3 length: 16 residues.

This chain links TRBV30 with TRBJ2-3; D may be TRBD1 (5 bases). Germline V gene lookup returns CDR1 GTSNPN and CDR2 SVGIG (reference sequence). CDR3 size: 13 residues. Trimming stripped 1 base from V and 11 bases from J, with 16 bases between. CDR3: CAWSEGNTGKQYF. In nucleotides, the CDR3 is TGTGCCTGGAGTGAGGGGAATACCGGAAAGCAGTATTTT.

V is TRBV6-6 and J is TRBJ1-3; weak D call: TRBD1 (5 bases). Trimming removed 5 bases at V and 0 bases at J, with 17 bases between. The V gene's germline CDR1 is MNHNY and CDR2 SVGAGI (reference sequence). This CDR3 contains 17 residues. DNA for the CDR3: TGTGCCAGCAGTCTATACTCTGGTACAGGCTCTGGAAACACCATATATTTT. Protein: CASSLYSGTGSGNTIYF.

The chain uses TRBV7-9 and TRBJ1-6, with a weak D call TRBD1 (5 bases). V lost 6 bases and J lost 9, with 12 bases in between. Germline V gives CDR1 SEHNR, CDR2 FQNEAQ (reference sequence). CDR3 length: 13 amino acids. The CDR3 bases are TGTGCCAGCAGTACCGGGGCCCTTTCACCCCTCCACTTT. This sequence encodes CASSTGALSPLHF.

The chain uses TRBV19 and TRBJ2-1, with a weak D call TRBD2 (6 bases). Germline CDR1 reads LNHDA; CDR2 reads SQIVND (reference sequence). Between the trimmed V and J ends, which lost 0 bases and 9 bases, there was a span of 12 bases. The CDR3 has 14 residues. The CDR3 reads CASSIEVVGGEQFF. The CDR3 DNA sequence: TGTGCCAGTAGTATAGAAGTGGTGGGGGGTGAGCAGTTCTTC. The whole variable domain, remainder taken from reference TRBV19 and TRBJ2-1, is DGGITQSPKYLFRKEGQNVTLSCEQNLNHDAMYWYRQDPGQGLRLIYYSQIVNDFQKGDIAEGYSVSREKKESFPLTVTSAQKNPTAFYLCASSIEVVGGEQFFGPGTRLTVL.

The chain carries TRBV15 and TRBJ1-5, with D perhaps matching TRBD1 (6 bases). Germline lookup yields CDR1 LNHNV and CDR2 YYDKDF (reference sequence). The V end was cut by 1 base, the J end by 3 bases, with 10 bases between. The CDR3 is 15 residues long. The CDR3 here is CATSRVPGDNQPQHF. The CDR3, as DNA: TGTGCCACCAGCAGAGTCCCAGGGGACAATCAGCCCCAGCATTTT.

The chain carries TRBV30 and TRBJ1-2, with 7 bases fitting TRBD1. V was clipped by 2 bases and J by 7 bases; unmatched bases: 4. This CDR3 comprises 12 residues. Germline CDR1 and CDR2: GTSNPN and SVGIG (reference sequence). The CDR3 coding sequence is TGTGCCTGGAGTAGGACAGGAGCTGGCTACACCTTC. Translating it yields CAWSRTGAGYTF.

Written as DNA, the CDR3 is TGTGCCAGCAGTTTAGGACAGCTGGAACCCCATCAGCCCCAGCATTTT. Translation: CASSLGQLEPHQPQHF. V is TRBV2 and J is TRBJ1-5; maybe TRBD1 (6 bases). The CDR3 loop spans 16 amino acids. Looked up from germline, CDR1 is SNHLY and CDR2 is FYNNEI. Trimming left V 5 bases short and J 5 bases short, with 19 bases between.

The CDR3 DNA follows: TGTGCCAGTAACCGGAGCAATCAGCCCCAGCATTTT. Amino acid sequence: CASNRSNQPQHF. The chain links TRBV19 to TRBJ1-5, with unresolved D. CDR3 length equals 12 residues. Trimming took off 7 bases at V and 1 base at J, with 5 bases between the two ends. Germline CDR1 and CDR2: LNHDA and SQIVND (reference sequence).

This chain joins TRBV4-2 and TRBJ2-5, with 8 bases identical to TRBD2. The CDR3 contains 19 residues. Germline values: CDR1 LGHNA, CDR2 YNFKEQ. V gave up 4 bases and J gave up 5 bases; unmatched junction bases: 21. CDR3 sequence (DNA): TGTGCCAGCAGCCTGGGGACCGGTATGAGCGGGAGCCCCCAGGAGACCCAGTACTTC. Encoded protein: CASSLGTGMSGSPQETQYF.